This TCR beta chain appears in the sequencing data of a study of T cell responses to AZD1222 COVID-19 vaccine. Findings and caveats of the study: With two AZD1222 doses given, Spike-specific TCR breadth and depth both rose.

Of note for this clone: Its antigen is as yet unknown.

Using immunoSEQ multiplex PCR, the repertoire was profiled, and TCRdb retains in-frame clones only, with some absent. Among fewer than 110,000 clones, approximately 86% were seen once, and the ten largest hold 4% to 5.5%. V was cut by 5 bases and J by 11 bases, with 10 bases left in between. The germline V gene has CDR1 SEHNR and CDR2 FQNEAQ (reference sequence). The CDR3 spans 11 residues. Sample: peripheral blood, taken on day 0 of AZD1222 vaccination. The sequence derives from an adult in good health. The chain recombines TRBV7-9 with TRBJ2-1; D not certain. In nucleotides, the CDR3 is TGTGCCAGCAGCCAGACCTTAAAGCAGTTCTTC. This codes for CASSQTLKQFF.